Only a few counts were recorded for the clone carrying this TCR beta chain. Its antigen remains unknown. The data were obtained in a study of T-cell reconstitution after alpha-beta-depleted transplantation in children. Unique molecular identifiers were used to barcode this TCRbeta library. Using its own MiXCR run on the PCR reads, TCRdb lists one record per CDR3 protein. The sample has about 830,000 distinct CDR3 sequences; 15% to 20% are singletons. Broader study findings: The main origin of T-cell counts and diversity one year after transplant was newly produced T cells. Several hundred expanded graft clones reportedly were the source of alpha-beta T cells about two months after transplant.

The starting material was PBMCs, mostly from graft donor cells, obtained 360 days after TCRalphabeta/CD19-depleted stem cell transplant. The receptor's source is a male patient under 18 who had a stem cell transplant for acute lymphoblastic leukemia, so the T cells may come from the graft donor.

In DNA, the CDR3 is TGTGCCAGCTCACCTGCCCTAGCGGGAGATAGGAAAGGTTCGTACGAGCAGTACTTC. Translated: CASSPALAGDRKGSYEQYF. The V and J genes are TRBV18 and TRBJ2-7, with 10 positions matching TRBD2. Unmatched junction bases numbered 18, after V lost 3 bases and J lost 4 bases. The CDR3 has 19 amino acids. Germline CDR1 KGHSH, CDR2 LQKENI.